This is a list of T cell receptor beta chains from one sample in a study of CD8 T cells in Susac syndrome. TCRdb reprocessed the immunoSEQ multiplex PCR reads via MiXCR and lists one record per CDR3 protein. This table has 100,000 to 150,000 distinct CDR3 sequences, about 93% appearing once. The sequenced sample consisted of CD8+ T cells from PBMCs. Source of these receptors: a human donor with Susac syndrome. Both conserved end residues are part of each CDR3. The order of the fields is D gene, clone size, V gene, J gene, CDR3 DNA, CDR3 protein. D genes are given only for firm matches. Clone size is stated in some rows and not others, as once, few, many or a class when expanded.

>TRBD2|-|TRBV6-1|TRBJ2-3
TGTGCCAGCAGCCGCAGGGGACTAGCGGTTCTAGCCACAGATACGCAGTATTTT
CASSRRGLAVLATDTQYF
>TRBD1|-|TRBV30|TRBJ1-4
TGTGCCTGGTCGACAGGGGGCGAAGAAAAACTGTTTTTT
CAWSTGGEEKLFF
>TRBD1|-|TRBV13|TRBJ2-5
TGTGCCAGCAGCACGACCGCCGGGACAGACCAAGAGACCCAGTACTTC
CASSTTAGTDQETQYF
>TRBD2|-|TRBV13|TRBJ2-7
TGTGCCAGCAGCACGCGGACTAGCGGGAGGACCTACGAGCAGTACTTC
CASSTRTSGRTYEQYF
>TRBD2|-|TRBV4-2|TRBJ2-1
TGTGCCAGCAGCCGCGAATCGACAGCTAGCGGGGGGGCCCTTGACAATGAGCAGTTCTTC
CASSRESTASGGALDNEQFF
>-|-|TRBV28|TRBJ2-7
TGTGCCAGCAGTTTTCGAGTAAATGGCGAGCAGTACTTC
CASSFRVNGEQYF
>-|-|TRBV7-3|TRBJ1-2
TGTGCCAGCAGCTTAGCTAGGTGGGGGCCGACCTTATATGGCTACACCTTC
CASSLARWGPTLYGYTF
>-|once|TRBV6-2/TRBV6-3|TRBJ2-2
TGTGCCAGCAGTTACGTGGGCACCGGGGAGCTGTTTTTT
CASSYVGTGELFF
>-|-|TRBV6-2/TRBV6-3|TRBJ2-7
TGTGCCAGCAGTCCACACCTAGGCGAGCAGTACTTC
CASSPHLGEQYF
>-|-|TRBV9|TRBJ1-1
TGTGCCAGCAGCCCAATGGAGAACACTGAAGCTTTCTTT
CASSPMENTEAFF
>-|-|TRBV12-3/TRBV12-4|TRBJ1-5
TGTGCCAGCACGGCAGGGGTGATGGATCAGCCCCAGCATTTT
CASTAGVMDQPQHF
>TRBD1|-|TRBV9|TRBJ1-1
TGTGCCAGCAGCGCATCGACAGGGGTCACTGAAGCTTTCTTT
CASSASTGVTEAFF
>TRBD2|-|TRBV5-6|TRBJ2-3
TGTGCCAGCAGCTTCGGGACTAGCGGGAGGACAGATACGCAGTATTTT
CASSFGTSGRTDTQYF
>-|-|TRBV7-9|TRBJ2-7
TGTGCCAGCAGCTTCCGAGGACAGAACTACGAGCAGTACTTC
CASSFRGQNYEQYF
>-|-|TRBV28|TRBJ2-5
TGTGCCAGCGACAACAAACGGGACCCCGCTGGGGAGACCCAGTACTTC
CASDNKRDPAGETQYF
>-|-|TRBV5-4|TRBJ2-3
TGTGCCAGCAGCTTGGTGGGGATCGGCACAGATACGCAGTATTTT
CASSLVGIGTDTQYF
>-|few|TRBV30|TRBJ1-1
TGTGCCTGGAGTGTCATTGGGAACACTGAAGCTTTCTTT
CAWSVIGNTEAFF
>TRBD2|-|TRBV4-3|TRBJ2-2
TGCGCCAGCAGCCAAGATTGGCGGGAGTGGGTATCCGGGGAGCTGTTTTTT
CASSQDWREWVSGELFF
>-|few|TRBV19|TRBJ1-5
TGTGCCAGTAGTATAGGGAGTCAGCCCCAGCATTTT
CASSIGSQPQHF
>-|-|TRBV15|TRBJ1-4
TGTGCCACCGTACGATTGACAGGCCCGAGGGAAAAACTGTTTTTT
CATVRLTGPREKLFF
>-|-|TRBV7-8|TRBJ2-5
TGTGCCAGCAGCTTAGGCCCCAGCACCCAGTACTTC
CASSLGPSTQYF
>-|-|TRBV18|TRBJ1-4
TGTGCCAGCTCACCATCGGTCACAGCAACTAATGAAAAACTGTTTTTT
CASSPSVTATNEKLFF
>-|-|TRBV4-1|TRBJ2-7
TGCGCCAGCAGCCAAGATGGGGCAACCTACGAGCAGTACTTC
CASSQDGATYEQYF
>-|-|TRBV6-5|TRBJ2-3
TGTGCCAGCAGTTACTCTGCGTTCACAGATACGCAGTATTTT
CASSYSAFTDTQYF
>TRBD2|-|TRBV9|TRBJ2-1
TGTGCCAGCAGCCCAACCGGGACTAGCGACCTGAATGAGCAGTTCTTC
CASSPTGTSDLNEQFF
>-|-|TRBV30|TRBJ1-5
TGTGCCTGGAGTTCACACCTGTACCGACGGTCCAATCAGCCCCAGCATTTT
CAWSSHLYRRSNQPQHF
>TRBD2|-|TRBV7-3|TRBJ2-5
TGTGCCAGCAGCCGGGGGGGGGCCGAACAAGAGACCCAGTACTTC
CASSRGGAEQETQYF
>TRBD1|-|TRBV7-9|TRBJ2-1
TGTGCCAGCAGCTTAGTAGGGGGCCACCCCTTCAATGAGCAGTTCTTC
CASSLVGGHPFNEQFF
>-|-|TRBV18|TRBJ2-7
TGTGCCAGCTCGCCGGACACTGGGGGCCTCTACGAGCAGTACTTC
CASSPDTGGLYEQYF
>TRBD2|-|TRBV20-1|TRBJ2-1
TGCAGTGCTAAGGGACTAGCGGGAGAGGGCAGGGGGTTCTCCTACAATGAGCAGTTCTTC
CSAKGLAGEGRGFSYNEQFF
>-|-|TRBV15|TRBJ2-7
TGTGCCACCAGCGAGGGAGTGGGAAGCTCCTACGAGCAGTACTTC
CATSEGVGSSYEQYF
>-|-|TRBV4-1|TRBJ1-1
TGCGCCAGCAGCCAAGAGGGAACCCTCGAGGCTTTCTTT
CASSQEGTLEAFF
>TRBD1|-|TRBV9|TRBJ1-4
TGTGCCAGCAGCGTAGAACAGGGGGCAACTAATGAAAAACTGTTTTTT
CASSVEQGATNEKLFF
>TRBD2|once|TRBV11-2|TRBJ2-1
TGTGCCAGCAGCCCCTCCAAGGGGACTAGCGGGAGCTCCTACAATGAGCAGTTCTTC
CASSPSKGTSGSSYNEQFF
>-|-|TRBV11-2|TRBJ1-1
TGTGCCAGCGGGCCGGACAGTATGAACACTGAAGCTTTCTTT
CASGPDSMNTEAFF
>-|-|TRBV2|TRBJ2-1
TGTGCCAGCAGTGCGGACAGTCCGAACAATGAGCAGTTCTTC
CASSADSPNNEQFF
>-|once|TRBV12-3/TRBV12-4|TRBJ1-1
TGTGCCAGCAGTTTATGGGCTCGCGGCGAAGCTTTCTTT
CASSLWARGEAFF
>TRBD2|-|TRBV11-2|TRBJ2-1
TGTGCCAGCAGCTTAGGGTCCGGGAGGTTTTACAATGAGCAGTTCTTC
CASSLGSGRFYNEQFF
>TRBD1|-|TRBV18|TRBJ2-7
TGTGCCAGCTCACCTCAGGGGGAAGGGCACGAGCAGTACTTC
CASSPQGEGHEQYF
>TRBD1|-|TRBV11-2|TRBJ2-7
TGTGCCAGCAGCTTATCTTCCGGGACAGGGGGTTACGAGCAGTACTTC
CASSLSSGTGGYEQYF